This note documents a single T cell receptor beta chain sequence. Its antigen is undetermined. From the germline J gene comes the end of the CDR3, since the read stops 3 residues before it. All participants had a single incident cervical HPV16 infection, and prevalent HPV16 infections were excluded. This sample is part of a study of T cells in women clearing cervical HPV infection. Profiling relied on immunoSEQ multiplex PCR, and the TCRdb table lists in-frame clones only, not all of them. Here the sample table reports 30,000 to 35,000 clones. The junction had 6 bases not matched to a gene; V was cut back by 7 bases and J by 5 bases. The CDR3 has 14 residues. Germline CDR1 reads LNHDA; CDR2 reads SQIVND (reference sequence). Study-wide findings and caveats: Repertoire richness, not evenness, was significantly elevated in CIN3+ cases versus controls. T-cell numbers per sample were unknown and may explain richness differences.

Sequenced material: blood buffy coat. The receptor was isolated from a woman aged 18 to 75 with a cervical HPV16 infection that either progressed to CIN3+ or cleared (not recorded which). The chain joins TRBV19 to TRBJ2-1; 9 bases align to TRBD2. The chain's CDR3 is CASIGLATHNEQFF. The sequenced CDR3 bases are TGTGCCAGTATAGGACTAGCGACCCACAATGAG.